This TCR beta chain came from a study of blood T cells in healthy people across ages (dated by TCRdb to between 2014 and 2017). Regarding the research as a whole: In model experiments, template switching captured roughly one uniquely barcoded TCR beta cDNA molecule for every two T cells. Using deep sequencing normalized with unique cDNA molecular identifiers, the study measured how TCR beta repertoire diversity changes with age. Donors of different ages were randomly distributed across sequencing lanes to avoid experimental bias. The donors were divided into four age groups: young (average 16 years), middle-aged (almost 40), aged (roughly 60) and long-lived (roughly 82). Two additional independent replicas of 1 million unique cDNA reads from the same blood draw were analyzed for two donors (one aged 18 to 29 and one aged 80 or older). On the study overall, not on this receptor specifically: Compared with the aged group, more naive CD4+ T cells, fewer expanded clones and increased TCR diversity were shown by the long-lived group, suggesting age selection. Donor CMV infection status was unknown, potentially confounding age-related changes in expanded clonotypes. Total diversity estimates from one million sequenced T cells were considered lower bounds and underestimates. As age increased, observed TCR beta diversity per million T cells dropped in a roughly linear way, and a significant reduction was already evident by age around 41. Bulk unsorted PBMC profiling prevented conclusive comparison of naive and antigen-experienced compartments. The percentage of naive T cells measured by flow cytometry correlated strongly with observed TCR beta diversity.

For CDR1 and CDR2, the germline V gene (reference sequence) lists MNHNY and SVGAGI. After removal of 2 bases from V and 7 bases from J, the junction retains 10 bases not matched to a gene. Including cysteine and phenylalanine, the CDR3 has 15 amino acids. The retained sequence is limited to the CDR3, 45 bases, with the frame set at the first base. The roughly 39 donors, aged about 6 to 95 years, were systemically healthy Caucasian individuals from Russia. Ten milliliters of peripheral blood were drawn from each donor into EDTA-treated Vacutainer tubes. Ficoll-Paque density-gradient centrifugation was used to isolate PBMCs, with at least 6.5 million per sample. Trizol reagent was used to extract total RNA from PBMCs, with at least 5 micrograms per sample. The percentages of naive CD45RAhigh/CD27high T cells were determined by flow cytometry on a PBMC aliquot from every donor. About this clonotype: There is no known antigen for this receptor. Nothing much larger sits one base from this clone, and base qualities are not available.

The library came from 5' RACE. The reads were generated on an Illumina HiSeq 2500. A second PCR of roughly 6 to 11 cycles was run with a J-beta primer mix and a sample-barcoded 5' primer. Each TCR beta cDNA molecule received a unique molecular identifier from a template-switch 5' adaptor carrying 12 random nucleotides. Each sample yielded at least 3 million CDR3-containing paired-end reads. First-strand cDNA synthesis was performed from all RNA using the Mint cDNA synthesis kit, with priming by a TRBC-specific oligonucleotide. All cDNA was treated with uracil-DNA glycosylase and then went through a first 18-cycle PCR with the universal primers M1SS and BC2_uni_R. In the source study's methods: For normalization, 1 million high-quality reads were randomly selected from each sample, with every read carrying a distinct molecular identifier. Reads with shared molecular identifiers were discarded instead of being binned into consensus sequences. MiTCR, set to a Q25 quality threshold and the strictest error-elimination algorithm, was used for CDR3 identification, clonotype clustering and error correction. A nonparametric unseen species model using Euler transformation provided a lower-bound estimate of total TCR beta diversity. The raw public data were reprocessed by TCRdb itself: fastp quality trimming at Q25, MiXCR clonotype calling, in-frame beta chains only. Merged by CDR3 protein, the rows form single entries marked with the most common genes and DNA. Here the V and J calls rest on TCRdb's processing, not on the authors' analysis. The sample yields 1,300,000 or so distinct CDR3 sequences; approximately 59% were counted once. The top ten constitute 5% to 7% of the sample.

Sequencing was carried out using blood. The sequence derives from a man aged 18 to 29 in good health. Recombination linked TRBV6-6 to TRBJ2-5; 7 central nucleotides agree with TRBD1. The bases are TGTGCCAGCAGTTACACCCCACAGGGGCAGGGGACCCAGTACTTC. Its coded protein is CASSYTPQGQGTQYF.